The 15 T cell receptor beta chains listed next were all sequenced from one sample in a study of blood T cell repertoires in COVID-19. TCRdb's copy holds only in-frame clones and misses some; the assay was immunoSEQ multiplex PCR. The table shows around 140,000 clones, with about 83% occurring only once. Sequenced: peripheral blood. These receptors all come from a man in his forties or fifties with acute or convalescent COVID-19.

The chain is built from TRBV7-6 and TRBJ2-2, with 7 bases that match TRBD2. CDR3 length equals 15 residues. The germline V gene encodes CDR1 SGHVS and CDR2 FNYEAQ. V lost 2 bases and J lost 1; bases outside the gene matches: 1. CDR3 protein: CASSLSGKNTGELFF. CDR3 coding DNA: TGTGCCAGCAGCTTAAGCGGGAAGAACACCGGGGAGCTGTTTTTT.

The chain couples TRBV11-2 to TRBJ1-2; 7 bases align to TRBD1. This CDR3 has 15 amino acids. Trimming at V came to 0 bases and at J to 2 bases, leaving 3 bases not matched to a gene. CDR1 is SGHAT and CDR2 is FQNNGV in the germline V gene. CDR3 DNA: TGTGCCAGCAGCTTAGACCCGGGACAGAACTATGGCTACACCTTC. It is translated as CASSLDPGQNYGYTF.

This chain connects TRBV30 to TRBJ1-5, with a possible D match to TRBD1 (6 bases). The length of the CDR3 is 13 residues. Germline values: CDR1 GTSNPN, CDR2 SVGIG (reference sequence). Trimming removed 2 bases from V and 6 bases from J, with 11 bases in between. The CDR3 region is CAWSQGSVQPQHF. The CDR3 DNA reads TGTGCCTGGAGTCAGGGGTCCGTTCAGCCCCAGCATTTT.

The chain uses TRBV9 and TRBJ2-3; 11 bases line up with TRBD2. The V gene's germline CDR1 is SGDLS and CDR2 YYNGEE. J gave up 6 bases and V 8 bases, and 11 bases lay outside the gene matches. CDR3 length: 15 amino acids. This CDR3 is CASNTSGGQWDTQYF. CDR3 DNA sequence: TGTGCCAGTAACACTAGCGGGGGACAGTGGGATACGCAGTATTTT. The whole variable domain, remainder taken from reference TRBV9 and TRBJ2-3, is DSGVTQTPKHLITATGQRVTLRCSPRSGDLSVYWYQQSLDQGLQFLIQYYNGEERAKGNILERFSAQQFPDLHSELNLSSLELGDSALYFCASNTSGGQWDTQYFGPGTRLTVL.

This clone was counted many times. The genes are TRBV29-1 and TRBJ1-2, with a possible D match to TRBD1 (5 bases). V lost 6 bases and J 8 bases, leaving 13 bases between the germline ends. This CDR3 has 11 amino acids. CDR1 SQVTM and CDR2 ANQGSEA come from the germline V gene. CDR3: CSVTRGGGYTF. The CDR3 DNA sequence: TGCAGCGTCACTCGGGGGGGAGGCTACACCTTC.

The CDR3 reads CAISGDSDLGGYTF. The CDR3 region has the DNA TGTGCCATCAGCGGAGACAGCGATTTAGGTGGCTACACCTTC. The chain recombines TRBV10-3 with TRBJ1-2; D might be TRBD1 (5 bases). The V and J ends lost 6 bases and 7 bases respectively, with 18 bases between them. This CDR3 has 14 residues. CDR1 ENHRY and CDR2 SYGVKD come from the germline V gene.

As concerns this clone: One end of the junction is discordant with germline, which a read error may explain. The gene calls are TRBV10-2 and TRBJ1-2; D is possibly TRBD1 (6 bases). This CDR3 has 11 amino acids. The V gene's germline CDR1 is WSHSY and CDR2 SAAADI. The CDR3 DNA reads TGCGCCAGCAGTGAGTCCAGGGGAGTGGACTTC. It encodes CASSESRGVDF.

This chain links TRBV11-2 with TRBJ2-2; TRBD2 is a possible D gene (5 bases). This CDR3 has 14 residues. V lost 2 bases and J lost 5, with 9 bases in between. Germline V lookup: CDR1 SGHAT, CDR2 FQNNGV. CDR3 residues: CASSLIRGTGELFF. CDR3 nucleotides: TGTGCCAGCAGCTTAATTCGGGGAACCGGGGAGCTGTTTTTT.

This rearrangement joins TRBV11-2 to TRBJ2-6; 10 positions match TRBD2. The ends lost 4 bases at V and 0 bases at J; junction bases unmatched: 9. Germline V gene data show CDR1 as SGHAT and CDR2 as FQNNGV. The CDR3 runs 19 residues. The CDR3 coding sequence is TGTGCCAGCAGCTCCCAGAGCGGGGGGGGACCCTCTGGGGCCAACGTCCTGACTTTC. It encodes CASSSQSGGGPSGANVLTF.

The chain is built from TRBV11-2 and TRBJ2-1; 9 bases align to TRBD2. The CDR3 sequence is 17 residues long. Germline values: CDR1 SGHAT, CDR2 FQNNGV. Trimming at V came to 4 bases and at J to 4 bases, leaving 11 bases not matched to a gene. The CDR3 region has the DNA TGTGCCAGCAGCTCGGCGGGGGGAGCGGGGGGATACAATGAGCAGTTCTTC. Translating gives CASSSAGGAGGYNEQFF. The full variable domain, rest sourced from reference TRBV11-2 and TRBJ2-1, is EAGVAQSPRYKIIEKRQSVAFWCNPISGHATLYWYQQILGQGPKLLIQFQNNGVVDDSQLPKDRFSAERLKGVDSTLKIQPAKLEDSAVYLCASSSAGGAGGYNEQFFGPGTRLTVL.

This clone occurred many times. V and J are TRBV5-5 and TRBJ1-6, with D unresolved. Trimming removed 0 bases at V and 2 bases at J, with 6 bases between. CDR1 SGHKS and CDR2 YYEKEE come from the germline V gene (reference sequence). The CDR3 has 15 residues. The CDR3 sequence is CASSLGGTYNSPLHF. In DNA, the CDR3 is TGTGCCAGCAGCTTGGGAGGGACCTATAATTCACCCCTCCACTTT.

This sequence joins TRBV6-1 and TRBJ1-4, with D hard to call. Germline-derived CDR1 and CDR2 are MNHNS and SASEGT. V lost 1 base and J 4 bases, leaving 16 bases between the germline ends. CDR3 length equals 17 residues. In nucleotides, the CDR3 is TGTGCCAGCAGTGAAGTCCGGCAGAAGGACTTTAATGAAAAACTGTTTTTT. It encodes CASSEVRQKDFNEKLFF.

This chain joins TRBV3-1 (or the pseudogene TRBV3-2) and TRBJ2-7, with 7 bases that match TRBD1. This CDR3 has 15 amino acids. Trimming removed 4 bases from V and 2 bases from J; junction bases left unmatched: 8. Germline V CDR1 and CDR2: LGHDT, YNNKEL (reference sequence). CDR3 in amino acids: CASSPTGAFPYEQYV. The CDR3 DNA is TGTGCCAGCAGCCCCACAGGGGCCTTCCCCTACGAGCAGTACGTC.

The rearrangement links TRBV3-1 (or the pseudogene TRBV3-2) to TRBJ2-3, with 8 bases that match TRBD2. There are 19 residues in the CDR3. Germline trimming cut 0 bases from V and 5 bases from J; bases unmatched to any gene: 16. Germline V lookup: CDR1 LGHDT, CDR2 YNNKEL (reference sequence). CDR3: CASSQDNRPSGGRGDTQYF. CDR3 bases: TGTGCCAGCAGCCAAGATAATAGGCCCAGCGGGGGTCGTGGAGATACGCAGTATTTT.

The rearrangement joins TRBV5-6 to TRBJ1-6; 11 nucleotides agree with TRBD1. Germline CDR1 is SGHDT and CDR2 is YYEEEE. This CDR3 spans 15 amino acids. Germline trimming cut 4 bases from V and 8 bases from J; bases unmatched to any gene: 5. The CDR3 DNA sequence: TGTGCCAGCAGCAGAGGGACAGGGGGACATTCACCCCTCCACTTT. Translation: CASSRGTGGHSPLHF.